This T cell receptor beta chain was found in a study of blood T cell repertoires in COVID-19. On the study more broadly: There were acute and convalescent COVID-19 samples, and they came from the United States, Italy and Spain. PBMCs, B-cell-depleted T cells, or T cells provided the cDNA or gDNA that made up the material.

Per the study methods: Scientists estimated how many nucleated cells there were by amplifying reference gene primers. The data were produced by immunoSEQ multiplex PCR, yet TCRdb's version contains in-frame clones alone and is incomplete. Clone size and the V and J calls come from that table; the DNA yielded D and trimming. The sample shows 300,000 to 400,000 clones, 85% of them seen only once. V gave up 0 bases and J gave up 6 bases; unmatched junction bases: 7. In germline, CDR1 is SGHVS, CDR2 FQNEAQ. The CDR3 sequence is 16 residues long. Sequencing was done on a sample of peripheral blood. This rearrangement joins TRBV7-8 to TRBJ1-3; 8 bases map to TRBD1. This receptor was identified in a human donor in a cohort sampled during active COVID-19. CDR3 sequence reads: CASSLARGQGLNTIYF. In DNA, the CDR3 is TGTGCCAGCAGCTTAGCGAGAGGACAGGGCCTAAACACCATATATTTT.